This T cell receptor beta chain was profiled in a study of cytomegalovirus exposure and HLA in healthy donors. At the level of the study: In terms of ancestry, the Caucasian-associated cluster contained 81% of the roughly 400 genotyped donors. Study-level results: Earlier findings revealed that most TCR beta V segments proved productive either about 87% or about 30% of the time.

A remark on this clone: Its antigen is unidentified.

This PCR relied on a set of 60 Vbeta primers and 13 Jbeta primers. Using immunoSEQ multiplex PCR, the repertoire was profiled, and TCRdb retains in-frame clones only, with some absent. Found here are roughly 130,000 clones, just over 65% of them singletons; the top ten hold about 1.6%. The TCR originated in a man between 18 and 35 years old in good health and CMV-seronegative. The sequenced sample consisted of PBMCs.

The CDR3 DNA reads as TGCAGCGTGGGGGTTGTCAGACAGGGCACTGAAGCTTTCTTT. The encoded protein is CSVGVVRQGTEAFF. The J gene is TRBJ1-1, the V gene TRBV29-1; 7 bases match TRBD1. CDR1 is SQVTM and CDR2 is ANQGSEA in the germline V gene. CDR3 length: 14 amino acids. With 6 bases clipped from V and 4 bases from J, the junction kept 11 bases outside the gene matches.